A selection of T cell receptor beta chains follows, all from one sample in a study of cytotoxic CD8 clonotypes in ibrutinib-treated CLL. The data were produced by immunoSEQ multiplex PCR, yet TCRdb's version contains in-frame clones alone and is incomplete. Of roughly 150,000 clones listed, about 75% are singletons. Sample: PBMCs, taken after 24 months of ibrutinib treatment. The receptor source for this set is a human donor with chronic lymphocytic leukemia. The conserved cysteine and the conserved F or W are not part of the CDR3 here.

TRBV7-6 | ASSLGDWSGYT
TRBV7-9 | ASSSLAGQNTEAF
TRBV27 | ASTNTLAGAYEQY
TRBV7-9 | ASSLGSAGGTDTQY
TRBV28 | ASKRADYEQY
TRBV7-3 | ASSLNPKETQY
TRBV18 | ASSRTGTGDQGTEAF
TRBV6-5 | ASSYSWRSQETQY
TRBV30 | AWTTGGTEAF
TRBV6-5 | ASSDRVSQPQH
TRBV5-1 | ASSLDGGGYGYT
TRBV27 | ASRTSGETQY
TRBV6-1 | ASTGLRGYEQY
TRBV19 | ASSISFAGPEAF
TRBV9 | ASSADSGELF
TRBV10-3 | AISADRSGANVLT
TRBV7-9 | ASSLRDRGPHEQY
TRBV19 | ASSGGTTGELF
TRBV21-1 | ARSNLGGRCQPQH
TRBV9 | ASSVGQGSTDTQY
TRBV28 | ASSPSSEQY
TRBV28 | ASRPTVTDTQY
TRBV28 | ASSQGGSGNTIY
TRBV21-1 | ATGLDTLYEQY
TRBV7-9 | ASSLADRRTEAF
TRBV7-9 | ASSPTPGTGDPEAF
TRBV6-1 | ASTLGGTARAQY
TRBV28 | ASRRSQAAEQF
TRBV19 | ASSEGRYPYEQY
TRBV11-2 | ASSSRVGTNEKLF
TRBV19 | ASSIRGRSEQY
TRBV28 | ASSLSGSPHEQY
TRBV11-2 | ASSRGTAPEPRYEQY
TRBV6-1 | ASSEGTGMNTGELF